Below, 12 T cell receptor beta chains from the same sample are listed, as sequenced in a study of blood T cells in healthy people across ages (dated by TCRdb to the mid-2010s). The protocol used for the library was 5' RACE. Sequenced using an Illumina HiSeq 2500. A second roughly 7 to 11 cycle PCR used a sample-barcoded 5' primer and a J-beta primer mix. TCRdb cleaned the public reads at Q25 with fastp, built clones with MiXCR and kept in-frame beta chains. For every CDR3 protein sequence, its rows merge into one entry that carries the most common genes and DNA. Recorded for this sample are 800,000 to 1,000,000 distinct CDR3 sequences; around 49% of them occurred a single time. The ten largest clones add up to 13% of the sample. Sequencing was carried out using blood. The receptors stem from a man aged 25-45 years in good health.

This clonotype was seen more than once but under ten times. The chain combines TRBV7-2 with TRBJ2-1; weak D call: TRBD2 (5 bases). Germline loops: CDR1 SGHTA, CDR2 FQGNSA. Trimming stripped 1 base from V and 8 bases from J, with 15 bases between. The CDR3 covers 15 residues. CDR3 region: CASSLVGGSDYEQFF. CDR3 coding DNA: TGTGCCAGCAGCTTAGTTGGCGGGTCGGACTATGAGCAGTTCTTC.

This clonotype was detected only a few times. J is TRBJ1-1 and V is TRBV9; D is undetermined. V was clipped by 4 bases and J by 6 bases, with 16 bases between them. Germline V gene data show CDR1 as SGDLS and CDR2 as YYNGEE. This CDR3 comprises 14 residues. The CDR3 protein is CASSPRPSGSEAFF. The CDR3 coding sequence is TGTGCCAGCAGCCCCCGCCCCTCTGGGTCTGAAGCTTTCTTT.

This clonotype has ten or more counts. This chain joins TRBV7-6 and TRBJ2-7; TRBD2 might be the D (5 bases). The CDR3 is 15 amino acids. Trimming took off 5 bases at V and 0 bases at J, with 14 bases between the two ends. The germline CDR1 and CDR2 sequences are SGHVS and FNYEAQ. CDR3 protein: CASSLERGSSYEQYF. The CDR3 coding sequence is TGTGCCAGCAGCCTCGAACGGGGTAGCTCCTACGAGCAGTACTTC. Supplemented by reference TRBV7-6 and TRBJ2-7, the full variable domain reads GAGVSQSPRYKVTKRGQDVALRCDPISGHVSLYWYRQALGQGPEFLTYFNYEAQQDKSGLPNDRFSAERPEGSISTLTIQRTEQRDSAMYRCASSLERGSSYEQYFGPGTRLTVT.

The chain joins TRBV5-1 to TRBJ1-1, with D possibly TRBD1 on 5 matching bases. This CDR3 is built from 14 residues. Germline loops: CDR1 SGHRS, CDR2 YFSETQ. V lost 4 bases to trimming and J lost 5 bases, with 15 bases between them. CDR3: CASSPAEGRTEAFF. The CDR3 region has the DNA TGCGCCAGCAGCCCGGCGGAGGGGAGAACTGAAGCTTTCTTT. Combining the CDR3 with reference TRBV5-1 and TRBJ1-1 gives the whole variable domain KAGVTQTPRYLIKTRGQQVTLSCSPISGHRSVSWYQQTPGQGLQFLFEYFSETQRNKGNFPGRFSGRQFSNSRSEMNVSTLELGDSALYLCASSPAEGRTEAFFGQGTRLTVV.

The chain couples TRBV7-9 to TRBJ1-1; maybe TRBD1 (6 bases). Looked up from germline, CDR1 is SEHNR and CDR2 is FQNEAQ (reference sequence). The V end was cut by 2 bases, the J end by 2 bases, with 12 bases between. This CDR3 contains 15 residues. The CDR3 loop is CASSLSGTSNTEAFF. The CDR3 DNA is TGTGCCAGCAGCTTATCAGGGACATCTAACACTGAAGCTTTCTTT.

This sequence joins TRBV25-1 and TRBJ2-2; D is unclear. Germline assignment: CDR1 MGHDK and CDR2 SYGVNS. V dropped 4 bases and J dropped 1 base, with 7 bases sitting between them. This CDR3 spans 14 amino acids. The CDR3 loop reads CASSGTGNTGELFF. DNA for the CDR3: TGTGCCAGCAGTGGGACGGGGAACACCGGGGAGCTGTTTTTT. Together with reference TRBV25-1 and TRBJ2-2, the CDR3 gives the full variable domain: EADIYQTPRYLVIGTGKKITLECSQTMGHDKMYWYQQDPGMELHLIHYSYGVNSTEKGDLSSESTVSRIRTEHFPLTLESARPSHTSQYLCASSGTGNTGELFFGEGSRLTVL.

As concerns this clonotype: With a much larger clone just one base away, this may be a read error. The rearrangement uses TRBV4-2 and TRBJ2-1; no clear D gene. CDR3 length equals 14 residues. Germline V gene sequence: CDR1 LGHNA, CDR2 YNFKEQ. CDR3 in amino acids: CASSQDRDGNKQFF. In nucleotides, the CDR3 is TGTGCCAGCAGCCAAGATAGGGATGGCAATAAGCAGTTCTTC.

This sequence joins TRBV28 and TRBJ2-7, with D possibly being TRBD1 or TRBD2 (6 bases each). CDR1 and CDR2 from the germline V gene are MDHEN and SYDVKM. CDR3 length equals 12 residues. The DNA of the CDR3 is TGTACCATCGGGGGCTCCATCTACGAGCAGTACTTC. Translated, it gives CTIGGSIYEQYF.

In its sample, this clonotype was seen a few times. The V gene is TRBV10-3, the J gene TRBJ2-7; D not certain. The CDR3 is 12 amino acids. Trimming left V 3 bases short and J 9 bases short, with 12 bases between. Germline CDR1 is ENHRY and CDR2 is SYGVKD. The CDR3 DNA reads as TGTGCCATCAGTGACGGGTCCATCGGGCAGTACTTC. Its protein product is CAISDGSIGQYF.

This sequence joins TRBV6-6 and TRBJ2-5; TRBD2 matches at 7 bases. Germline loops: CDR1 MNHNY, CDR2 SVGAGI (reference sequence). The ends lost 4 bases at V and 5 bases at J; junction bases unmatched: 10. The CDR3 is 15 amino acids. The DNA for the CDR3 is TGTGCCAGCAGTTCGTCCGGGACTATCGGCGAGACCCAGTACTTC. Translated, it gives CASSSSGTIGETQYF.

V usage is TRBV4-2 and J usage is TRBJ2-7; TRBD2 aligns across 9 bases. The J call may not be correct, given that the DNA end is closer to TRBJ2-5. The CDR3 runs 18 residues. Germline V gives CDR1 LGHNA, CDR2 YNFKEQ. CDR3 protein: CASSQDLISGGLQETQYF. The CDR3 DNA follows: TGTGCCAGCAGCCAAGATTTGATTAGCGGGGGCCTACAAGAGACCCAGTACTTC.

This clonotype showed up just a few times. This rearrangement joins TRBV7-9 to TRBJ2-7; TRBD2 is a possible D gene (6 bases). Germline CDR1 reads SEHNR; CDR2 reads FQNEAQ (reference sequence). The CDR3 is 13 amino acids. With 5 bases removed from V and 6 bases from J, the gap between germline ends came to 14 bases. CDR3 region: CASSVGGLSEQYF. DNA for the CDR3: TGTGCCAGCAGCGTTGGAGGGCTTAGCGAGCAGTACTTC.